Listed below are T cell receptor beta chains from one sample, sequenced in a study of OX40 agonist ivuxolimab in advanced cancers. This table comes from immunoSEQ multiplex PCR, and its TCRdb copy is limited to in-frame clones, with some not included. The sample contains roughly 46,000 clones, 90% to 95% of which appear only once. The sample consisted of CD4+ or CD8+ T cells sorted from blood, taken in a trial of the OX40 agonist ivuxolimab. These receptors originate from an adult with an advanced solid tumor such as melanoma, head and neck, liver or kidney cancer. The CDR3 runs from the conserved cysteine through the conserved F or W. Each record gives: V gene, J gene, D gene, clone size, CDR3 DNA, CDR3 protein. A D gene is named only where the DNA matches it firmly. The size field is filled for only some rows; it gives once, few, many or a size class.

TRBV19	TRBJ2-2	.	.	TGTGCCAGTAGTATTCATCAGGGGCCCCCTTCGAACACCGGGGAGCTGTTTTTT	CASSIHQGPPSNTGELFF
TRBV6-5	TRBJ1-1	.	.	TGTGCCAGCAGTTACGGCTCCGGAGGCACTGAAGCTTTCTTT	CASSYGSGGTEAFF
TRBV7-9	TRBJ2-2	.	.	TGTGCCAGCAGCCCAGGAGCGGAGCCGAACACCGGGGAGCTGTTTTTT	CASSPGAEPNTGELFF
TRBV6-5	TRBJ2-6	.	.	TGTGCCACCTCACAGATTGGGGCCAACGTCCTGACTTTC	CATSQIGANVLTF
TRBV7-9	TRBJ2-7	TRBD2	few	TGTGCCAGCAGCTTGGCGGGAGGGCCCGAGCAGTACTTC	CASSLAGGPEQYF
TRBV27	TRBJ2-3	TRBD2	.	TGTGCCAGCAGTACAGGGACTAGCGGGGGCGGGGATACGCAGTATTTT	CASSTGTSGGGDTQYF
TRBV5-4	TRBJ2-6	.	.	TGTGCCAGCAGCTTGGTGCTGACCTCTGGGGCCAACGTCCTGACTTTC	CASSLVLTSGANVLTF
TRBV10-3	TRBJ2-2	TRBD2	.	TGTGCCATCAGTGAAGGTAGCGGGAGGACCGGGGAGCTGTTTTTT	CAISEGSGRTGELFF
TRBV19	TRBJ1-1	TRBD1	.	TGTGCCAGTGGAAGACAGGGGGGGAACACTGAAGCTTTCTTT	CASGRQGGNTEAFF
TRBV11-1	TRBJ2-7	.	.	TGTGCCAGCAGCTTAGCTGGCAGCGGCTACGAGCAGTACTTC	CASSLAGSGYEQYF
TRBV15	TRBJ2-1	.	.	TGTGCCACCAGGGGGGAATCTGAGCAGTTCTTC	CATRGESEQFF
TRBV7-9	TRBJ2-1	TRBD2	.	TGTGCCAGCAGCTTAGCCCCTGCTAGCGGGGGGAACAATGAGCAGTTCTTC	CASSLAPASGGNNEQFF
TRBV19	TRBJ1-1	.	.	TGTGCCAGTAGTATAGGTCTTGGCACTGAAGCTTTCTTT	CASSIGLGTEAFF
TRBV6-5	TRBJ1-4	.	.	TGTGCCAGCAGTTACGACCTAGCGGGTGAAAAACTGTTTTTT	CASSYDLAGEKLFF
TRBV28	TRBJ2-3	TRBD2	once	TGTGCCAGCAGTTTCCCCCGGCGGGAGGGCCTTGATACGCAGTATTTT	CASSFPRREGLDTQYF
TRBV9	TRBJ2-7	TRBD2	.	TGTGCCAGCAGCACCGAAGCGGGGATCTACGAGCAGTACTTC	CASSTEAGIYEQYF
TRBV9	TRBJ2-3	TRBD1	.	TGTGCCAGCAGCCCGTCACAGGGGGTCGGTTATACGCAGTATTTT	CASSPSQGVGYTQYF
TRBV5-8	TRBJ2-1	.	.	TGTGCCAGCAGCTCCCAGGAGCAGTTCTTC	CASSSQEQFF
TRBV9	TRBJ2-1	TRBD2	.	TGTGCCAGCAGTGAAACCGGGACTAGTAGTGTCGATGAGCAGTTCTTC	CASSETGTSSVDEQFF
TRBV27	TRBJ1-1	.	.	TGTGCCAGCAGTTTAGGGGCAGGGTGGTACACTGAAGCTTTCTTT	CASSLGAGWYTEAFF
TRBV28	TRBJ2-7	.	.	TGTGCCAGCAGTTTGGGCGTTGTAGGGCAGTACTTC	CASSLGVVGQYF
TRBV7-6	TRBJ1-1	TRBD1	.	TGTGCCAGCAGCTTATCGGGATGGGGACAGGAGGAAAACACTGAAGCTTTCTTT	CASSLSGWGQEENTEAFF
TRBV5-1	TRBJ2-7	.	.	TGCGCCAGCAGTTCGGGCGCTACCTACGAGCAGTACTTC	CASSSGATYEQYF
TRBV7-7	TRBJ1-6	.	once	TGTGCTAGCAGCTCGGGGCATAATTCACCCCTCCACTTT	CASSSGHNSPLHF
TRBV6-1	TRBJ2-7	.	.	TGTGCCAGCAGTGTAACGTACGAGCAGTACTTC	CASSVTYEQYF
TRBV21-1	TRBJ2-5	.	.	TGTGCCAGCAGGACGACAGGGGGCGAGACCCAGTACTTC	CASRTTGGETQYF
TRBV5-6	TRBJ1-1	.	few	TGTGCCAGCAGCTTGCGGGCATCACGTGAAGCTTTCTTT	CASSLRASREAFF
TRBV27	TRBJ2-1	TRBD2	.	TGTGCCAGCAGTTTAGGGACTACCTACAATGAGCAGTTCTTC	CASSLGTTYNEQFF
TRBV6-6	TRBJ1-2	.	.	TGTGCCAGCAGTCCGAGCGACGGTTATGGCTACACCTTC	CASSPSDGYGYTF
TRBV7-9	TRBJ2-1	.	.	TGTGCCAGCAGCTTAGGGCAAATCAATGAGCAGTTCTTC	CASSLGQINEQFF
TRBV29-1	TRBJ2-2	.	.	TGCAGCGCCTCCCTAGCGTCCAGGCCAGCCGGGGAGCTGTTTTTT	CSASLASRPAGELFF
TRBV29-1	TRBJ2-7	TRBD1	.	TGCAGCGTTACCAACAGGGGAGAGCAGTACTTC	CSVTNRGEQYF
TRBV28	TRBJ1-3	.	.	TGTGCCAGCAGTTTCTTGGAGACCTCTGGAAACACCATATATTTT	CASSFLETSGNTIYF
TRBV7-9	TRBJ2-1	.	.	TGTGCCAGCAGCCAGGACTGGCTCGATGAGCAGTTCTTC	CASSQDWLDEQFF
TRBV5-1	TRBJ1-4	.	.	TGCGCCAGCAGCGGGACACCCACCGAAAAACTGTTTTTT	CASSGTPTEKLFF